This T cell receptor (beta chain) was captured in a study of response to subunit inactivated influenza vaccine. This clonotype was seen a handful of times. The antigen is not known. Whole-study results and caveats: Only a handful of new T cells, the authors suggested, are recruited with each seasonal influenza vaccination.

TCRdb processed the RT-PCR reads anew with MiXCR; each CDR3 protein has one entry. The data show 710,000 or so distinct CDR3 sequences, approximately 14% seen once. The ends were cut back, 1 base at V and 8 bases at J, with 9 bases in the middle. Germline V gives CDR1 SGHVS, CDR2 FNYEAQ. The length of the CDR3 is 13 residues. Here the sequenced sample was PBMCs from blood, taken about 13 days after vaccination. The V gene is TRBV7-6, the J gene TRBJ2-1; TRBD2 might be the D (5 bases). This TCR was recovered from a man between 50 and 59 years old who received an inactivated influenza vaccine. CDR3 sequence reads: CASSLVRVDEQFF. The CDR3, as DNA: TGTGCCAGCAGCTTAGTGCGGGTCGATGAGCAGTTCTTC.